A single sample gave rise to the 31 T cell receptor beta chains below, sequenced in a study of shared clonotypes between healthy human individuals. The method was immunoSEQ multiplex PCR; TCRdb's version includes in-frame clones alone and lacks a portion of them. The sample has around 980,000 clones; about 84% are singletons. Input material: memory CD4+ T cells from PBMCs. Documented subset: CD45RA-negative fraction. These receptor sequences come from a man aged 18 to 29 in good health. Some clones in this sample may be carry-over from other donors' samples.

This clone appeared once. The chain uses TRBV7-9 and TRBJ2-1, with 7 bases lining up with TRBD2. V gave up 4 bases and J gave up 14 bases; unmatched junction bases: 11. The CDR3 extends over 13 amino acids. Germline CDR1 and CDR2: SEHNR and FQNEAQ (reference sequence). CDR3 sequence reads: CASSSVAGVGKFF. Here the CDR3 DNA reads TGTGCCAGCAGCTCCGTGGCGGGAGTTGGGAAGTTCTTC.

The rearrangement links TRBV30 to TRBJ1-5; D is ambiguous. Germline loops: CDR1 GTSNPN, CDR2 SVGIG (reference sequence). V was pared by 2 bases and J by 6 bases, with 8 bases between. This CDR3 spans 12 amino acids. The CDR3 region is CAWSPSRQPQHF. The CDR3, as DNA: TGTGCCTGGAGTCCCTCTCGTCAGCCCCAGCATTTT.

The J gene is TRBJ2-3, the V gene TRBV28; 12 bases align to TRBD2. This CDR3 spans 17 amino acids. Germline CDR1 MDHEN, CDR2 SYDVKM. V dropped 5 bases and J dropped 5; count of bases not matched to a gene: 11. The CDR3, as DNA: TGTGCCAGCAGTCCCGCCCGGACTAGCGGGACAGGAGATACGCAGTATTTT. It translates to CASSPARTSGTGDTQYF.

CDR3 sequence (DNA): TGTGCCAGCAGCTCCCGGTCAGGATCTTCGGTGGGCACAGATACGCAGTATTTT. Protein product: CASSSRSGSSVGTDTQYF. The V and J genes are TRBV5-4 and TRBJ2-3; D unresolved. This CDR3 contains 18 residues. Deletions cut 3 bases from V and 1 base from J, with 21 bases between. The germline V gene has CDR1 SGHNT and CDR2 YYREEE (reference sequence).

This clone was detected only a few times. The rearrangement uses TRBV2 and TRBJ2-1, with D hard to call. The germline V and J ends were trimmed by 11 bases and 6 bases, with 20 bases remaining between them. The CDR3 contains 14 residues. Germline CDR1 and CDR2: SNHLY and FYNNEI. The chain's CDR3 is CASYRASLVNEQFF. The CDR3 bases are TGTGCCTCCTACCGGGCTTCCCTGGTCAATGAGCAGTTCTTC.

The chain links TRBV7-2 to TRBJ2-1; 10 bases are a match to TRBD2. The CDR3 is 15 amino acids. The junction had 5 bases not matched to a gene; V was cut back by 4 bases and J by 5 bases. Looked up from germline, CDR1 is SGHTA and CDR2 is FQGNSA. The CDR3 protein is CASSYWTSGDNEQFF. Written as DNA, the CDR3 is TGTGCCAGCAGCTACTGGACTAGCGGAGACAATGAGCAGTTCTTC.

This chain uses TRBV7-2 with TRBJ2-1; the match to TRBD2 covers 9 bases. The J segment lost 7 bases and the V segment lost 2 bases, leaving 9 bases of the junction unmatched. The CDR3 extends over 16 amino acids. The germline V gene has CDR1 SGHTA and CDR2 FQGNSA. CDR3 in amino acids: CASSLKVAGGGNEQFF. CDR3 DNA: TGTGCCAGCAGCTTAAAGGTGGCGGGAGGGGGGAATGAGCAGTTCTTC.

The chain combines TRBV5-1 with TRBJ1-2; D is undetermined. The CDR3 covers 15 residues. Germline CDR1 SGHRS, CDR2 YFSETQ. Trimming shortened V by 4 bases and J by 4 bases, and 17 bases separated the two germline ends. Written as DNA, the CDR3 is TGCGCCAGCAGCCCCGGACGGGCAGCGTTCTATGGCTACACCTTC. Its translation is CASSPGRAAFYGYTF.

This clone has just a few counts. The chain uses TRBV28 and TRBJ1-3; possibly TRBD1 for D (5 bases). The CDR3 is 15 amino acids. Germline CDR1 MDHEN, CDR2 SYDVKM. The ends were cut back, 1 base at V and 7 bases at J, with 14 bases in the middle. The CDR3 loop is CASSLLGTPGNTIYF. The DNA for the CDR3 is TGTGCCAGCAGTTTATTGGGGACCCCGGGGAACACCATATATTTT.

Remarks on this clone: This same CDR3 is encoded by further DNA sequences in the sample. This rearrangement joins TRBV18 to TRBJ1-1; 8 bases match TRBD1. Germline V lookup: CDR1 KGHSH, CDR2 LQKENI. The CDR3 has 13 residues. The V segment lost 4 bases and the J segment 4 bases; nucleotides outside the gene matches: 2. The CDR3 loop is CASSRTGGTEAFF. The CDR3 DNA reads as TGTGCCAGCTCACGTACAGGGGGCACTGAAGCTTTCTTT.

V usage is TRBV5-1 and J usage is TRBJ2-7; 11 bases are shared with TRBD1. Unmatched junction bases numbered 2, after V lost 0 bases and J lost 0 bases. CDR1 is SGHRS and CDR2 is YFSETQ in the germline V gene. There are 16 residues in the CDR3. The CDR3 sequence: CASSLAGTGGSYEQYF. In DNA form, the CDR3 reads TGCGCCAGCAGCTTGGCCGGGACAGGGGGCTCCTACGAGCAGTACTTC.

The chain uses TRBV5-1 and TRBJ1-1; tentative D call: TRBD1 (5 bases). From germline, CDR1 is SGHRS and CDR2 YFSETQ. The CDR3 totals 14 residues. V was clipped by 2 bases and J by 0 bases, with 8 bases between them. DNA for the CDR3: TGCGCCAGCAGCTTTGGGACCCTGAACACTGAAGCTTTCTTT. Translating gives CASSFGTLNTEAFF.

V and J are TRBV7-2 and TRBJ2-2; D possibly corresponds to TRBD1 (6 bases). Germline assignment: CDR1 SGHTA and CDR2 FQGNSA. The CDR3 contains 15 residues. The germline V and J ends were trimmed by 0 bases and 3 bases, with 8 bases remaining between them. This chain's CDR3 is CASSLAQGHTGELFF. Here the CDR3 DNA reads TGTGCCAGCAGCTTAGCTCAGGGGCACACCGGGGAGCTGTTTTTT.

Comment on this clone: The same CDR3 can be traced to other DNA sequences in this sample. The CDR3 sequence is CSVGRRGETQYF. The CDR3 region has the DNA TGCAGCGTTGGCCGGAGGGGGGAGACCCAGTACTTC. The rearrangement links TRBV29-1 to TRBJ2-5; D might be TRBD1 or TRBD2, each matching 6 bases. The germline CDR1 and CDR2 sequences are SQVTM and ANQGSEA. Trimming removed 4 bases at V and 5 bases at J, with 11 bases between. The CDR3 length is 12 residues.

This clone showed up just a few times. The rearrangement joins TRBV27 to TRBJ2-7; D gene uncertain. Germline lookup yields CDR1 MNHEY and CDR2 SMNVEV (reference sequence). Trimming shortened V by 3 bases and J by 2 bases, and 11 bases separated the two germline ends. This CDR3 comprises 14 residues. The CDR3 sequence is CASSFNGFTYEQYF. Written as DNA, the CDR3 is TGTGCCAGCAGTTTCAACGGTTTTACCTACGAGCAGTACTTC.

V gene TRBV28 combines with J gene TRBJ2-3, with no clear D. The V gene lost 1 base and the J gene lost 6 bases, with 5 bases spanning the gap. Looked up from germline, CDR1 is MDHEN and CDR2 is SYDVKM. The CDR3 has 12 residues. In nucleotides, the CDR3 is TGTGCCAGCAGTTTATCCTGGGATACGCAGTATTTT. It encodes CASSLSWDTQYF. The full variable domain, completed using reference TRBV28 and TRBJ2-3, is DVKVTQSSRYLVKRTGEKVFLECVQDMDHENMFWYRQDPGLGLRLIYFSYDVKMKEKGDIPEGYSVSREKKERFSLILESASTNQTSMYLCASSLSWDTQYFGPGTRLTVL.

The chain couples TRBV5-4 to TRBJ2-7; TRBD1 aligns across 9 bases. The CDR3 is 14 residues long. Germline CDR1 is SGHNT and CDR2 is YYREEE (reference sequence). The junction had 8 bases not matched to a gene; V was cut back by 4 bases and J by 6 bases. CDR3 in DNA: TGTGCCAGCAGCCCTGGACAGGGGATCCCCGAGCAGTACTTC. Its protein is CASSPGQGIPEQYF.

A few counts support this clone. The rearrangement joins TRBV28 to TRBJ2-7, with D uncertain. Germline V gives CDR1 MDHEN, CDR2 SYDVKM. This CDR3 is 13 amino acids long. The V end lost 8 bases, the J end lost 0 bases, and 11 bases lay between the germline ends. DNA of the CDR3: TGTGCCAGCCGACTTTGGAGCTCCTACGAGCAGTACTTC. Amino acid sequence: CASRLWSSYEQYF.

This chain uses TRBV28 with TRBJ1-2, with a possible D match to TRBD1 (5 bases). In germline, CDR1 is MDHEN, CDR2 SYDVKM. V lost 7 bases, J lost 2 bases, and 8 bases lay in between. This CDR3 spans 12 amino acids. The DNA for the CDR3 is TGTGCCAGCATGACAGAAAACTATGGCTACACCTTC. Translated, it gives CASMTENYGYTF.

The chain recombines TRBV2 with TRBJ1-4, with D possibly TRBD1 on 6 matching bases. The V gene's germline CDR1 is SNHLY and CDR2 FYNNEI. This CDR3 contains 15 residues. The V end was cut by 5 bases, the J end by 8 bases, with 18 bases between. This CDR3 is CASSTTGKGGEKLFF. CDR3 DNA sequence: TGTGCCAGCAGTACCACAGGGAAGGGAGGCGAAAAACTGTTTTTT.

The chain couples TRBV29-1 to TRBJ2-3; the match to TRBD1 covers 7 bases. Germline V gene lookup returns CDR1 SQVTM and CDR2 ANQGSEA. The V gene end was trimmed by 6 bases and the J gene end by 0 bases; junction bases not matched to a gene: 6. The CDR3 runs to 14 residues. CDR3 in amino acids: CSVPGQESTDTQYF. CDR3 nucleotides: TGCAGCGTCCCCGGACAGGAGAGCACAGATACGCAGTATTTT.

The CDR3 DNA is TGCGCCAGCACTAGCGTCCTGGGGAATGAGCAGTTCTTC. It encodes CASTSVLGNEQFF. The V and J genes are TRBV5-1 and TRBJ2-1, with D perhaps matching TRBD2 (6 bases). This CDR3 spans 13 amino acids. From germline, CDR1 is SGHRS and CDR2 YFSETQ. The germline V and J ends were trimmed by 6 bases and 7 bases, with 14 bases remaining between them.

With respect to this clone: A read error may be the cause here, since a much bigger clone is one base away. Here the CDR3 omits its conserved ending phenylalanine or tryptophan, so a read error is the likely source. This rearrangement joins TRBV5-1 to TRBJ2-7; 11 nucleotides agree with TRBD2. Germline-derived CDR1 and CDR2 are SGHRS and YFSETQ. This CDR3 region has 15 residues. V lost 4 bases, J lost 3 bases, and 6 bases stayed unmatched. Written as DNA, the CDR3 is TGCGCCAGCAGCGTGGGGACTAGCGGCTTCTACGAGCAGTACCTC. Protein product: CASSVGTSGFYEQYL.

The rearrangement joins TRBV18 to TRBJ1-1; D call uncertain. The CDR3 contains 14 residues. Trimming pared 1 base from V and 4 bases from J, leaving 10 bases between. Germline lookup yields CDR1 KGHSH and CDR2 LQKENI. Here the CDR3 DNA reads TGTGCCAGCTCACCACTCCCATCAGGCACTGAAGCTTTCTTT. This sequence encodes CASSPLPSGTEAFF. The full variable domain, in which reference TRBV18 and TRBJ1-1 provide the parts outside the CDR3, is NAGVMQNPRHLVRRRGQEARLRCSPMKGHSHVYWYRQLPEEGLKFMVYLQKENIIDESGMPKERFSAEFPKEGPSILRIQQVVRGDSAAYFCASSPLPSGTEAFFGQGTRLTVV.

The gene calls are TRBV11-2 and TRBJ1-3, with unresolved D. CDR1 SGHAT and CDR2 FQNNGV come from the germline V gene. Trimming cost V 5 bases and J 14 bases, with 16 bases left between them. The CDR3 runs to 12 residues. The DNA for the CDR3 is TGTGCCAGCAGCCGGACGGGTACCCTCCTATATTTT. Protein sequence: CASSRTGTLLYF. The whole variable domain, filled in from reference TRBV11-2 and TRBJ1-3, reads EAGVAQSPRYKIIEKRQSVAFWCNPISGHATLYWYQQILGQGPKLLIQFQNNGVVDDSQLPKDRFSAERLKGVDSTLKIQPAKLEDSAVYLCASSRTGTLLYFGEGSWLTVV.

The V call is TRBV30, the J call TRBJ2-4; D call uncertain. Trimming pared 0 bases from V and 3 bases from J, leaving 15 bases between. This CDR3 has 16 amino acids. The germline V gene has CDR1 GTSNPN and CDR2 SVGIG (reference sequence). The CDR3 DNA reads TGTGCCTGGAGTGTACTCCGCCAGAGAGTCAAAAACATTCAGTACTTC. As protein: CAWSVLRQRVKNIQYF.

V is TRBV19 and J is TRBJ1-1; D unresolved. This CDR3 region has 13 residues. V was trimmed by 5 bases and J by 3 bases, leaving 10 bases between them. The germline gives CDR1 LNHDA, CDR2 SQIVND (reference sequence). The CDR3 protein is CASSPGTHTEAFF. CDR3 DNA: TGTGCCAGTAGTCCGGGAACGCACACTGAAGCTTTCTTT.

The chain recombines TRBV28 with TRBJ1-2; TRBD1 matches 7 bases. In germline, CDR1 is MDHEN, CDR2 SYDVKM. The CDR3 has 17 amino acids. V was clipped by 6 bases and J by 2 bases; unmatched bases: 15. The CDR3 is CASRPGGGARLNYGYTF. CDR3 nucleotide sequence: TGTGCCAGCAGACCAGGGGGAGGGGCCCGACTCAACTATGGCTACACCTTC.

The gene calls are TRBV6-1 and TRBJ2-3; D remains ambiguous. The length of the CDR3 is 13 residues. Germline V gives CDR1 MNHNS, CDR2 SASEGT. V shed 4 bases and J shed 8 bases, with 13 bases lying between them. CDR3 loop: CASSARDWGTQYF. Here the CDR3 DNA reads TGTGCCAGCAGTGCCCGCGACTGGGGTACGCAGTATTTT.

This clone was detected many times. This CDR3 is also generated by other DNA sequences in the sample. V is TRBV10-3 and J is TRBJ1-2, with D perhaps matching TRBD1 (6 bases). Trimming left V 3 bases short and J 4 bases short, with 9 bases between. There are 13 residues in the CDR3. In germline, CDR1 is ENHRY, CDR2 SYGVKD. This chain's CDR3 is CAISETGSYGYTF. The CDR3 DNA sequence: TGTGCCATCAGTGAAACAGGGTCCTATGGCTACACCTTC.

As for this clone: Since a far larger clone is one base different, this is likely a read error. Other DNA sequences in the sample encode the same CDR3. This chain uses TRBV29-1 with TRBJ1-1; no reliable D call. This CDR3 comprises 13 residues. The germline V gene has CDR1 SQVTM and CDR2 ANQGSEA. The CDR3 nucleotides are TGCAGTGCCCAAGGACGTTCCAACACTGAAGCTTTCTTT. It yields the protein CSAQGRSNTEAFF.